What follows are 6 T cell receptor beta chains derived from one specimen sequenced in a study of blood T cell repertoires in COVID-19. Libraries were prepared by immunoSEQ multiplex PCR; TCRdb keeps only in-frame clonotypes and omits some of them. The sample lists hundreds of thousands of clones; about 88% were seen once. The specimen sequenced was peripheral blood. The receptors derive from a man aged 18 to 29 with COVID-19, enrolled during active disease.

This chain links TRBV6-5 with TRBJ1-6; TRBD1 is a possible D gene (5 bases). CDR1 and CDR2 from the germline V gene are MNHEY and SVGAGI. CDR3 length equals 13 residues. V lost 4 bases and J lost 7, with 8 bases in between. CDR3 residues: CASSFDRNSPLHF. In nucleotides, the CDR3 is TGTGCCAGCAGTTTTGACAGAAATTCACCCCTCCACTTT.

This chain links TRBV6-1 with TRBJ1-2; D gene unclear. CDR1 is MNHNS and CDR2 is SASEGT in the germline V gene. The CDR3 loop spans 10 amino acids. Trimming cost V 3 bases and J 6 bases, with 2 bases left between them. The CDR3 DNA reads as TGTGCCAGCAGTGACGATGGCTACACCTTC. Translated, it gives CASSDDGYTF.

This sequence joins TRBV2 and TRBJ2-1; TRBD2 aligns across 7 bases. Germline V gene sequence: CDR1 SNHLY, CDR2 FYNNEI. The ends lost 6 bases at V and 6 bases at J; junction bases unmatched: 8. This CDR3 spans 14 amino acids. The CDR3 protein is CASRPQGGGNEQFF. The CDR3 nucleotides read TGTGCCAGCAGGCCTCAGGGCGGGGGCAATGAGCAGTTCTTC.

This chain uses TRBV6-5 with TRBJ1-1; 9 bases line up with TRBD1. V lost 2 bases to trimming and J lost 5 bases; unmatched junction nucleotides: 3. The CDR3 has 14 amino acids. Germline CDR1 MNHEY, CDR2 SVGAGI. The CDR3 DNA reads as TGTGCCAGCAGTTACGGGACAGGGAGGACTGAAGCTTTCTTT. Protein sequence: CASSYGTGRTEAFF.

CDR3: CASNPEDRGREKLFF. The CDR3 DNA reads TGTGCCAGCAACCCAGAGGACAGGGGAAGAGAAAAACTGTTTTTT. V gene TRBV7-9 combines with J gene TRBJ1-4, with 9 bases aligning to TRBD1. Germline loops: CDR1 SEHNR, CDR2 FQNEAQ (reference sequence). Trimming removed 7 bases from V and 8 bases from J; junction bases left unmatched: 11. The CDR3 runs 15 residues.

The V and J genes are TRBV10-2 and TRBJ2-3; 12 bases are shared with TRBD2. The CDR3 covers 17 residues. Unmatched junction bases numbered 6, after V lost 3 bases and J lost 2 bases. Looked up from germline, CDR1 is WSHSY and CDR2 is SAAADI. The CDR3 DNA reads as TGCGCCAGCAGTGACCCCGGACTAGCGGGGCCCACAGATACGCAGTATTTT. Its translation: CASSDPGLAGPTDTQYF.